One and the same sample provided the 22 T cell receptor beta chains below, sequenced in a study of cytomegalovirus exposure and HLA in healthy donors. Amplification used 60 Vbeta primers and 13 Jbeta primers. TCRdb's table, derived via immunoSEQ multiplex PCR, lists solely in-frame clones and lacks some. The table includes 95,000 to 100,000 clones, 65% to 80% detected once. Sequenced sample: PBMCs. All receptors derive from a human donor in good health.

The V and J genes are TRBV4-1 and TRBJ2-5; D is uncertain. V was cut by 0 bases and J by 2 bases, with 13 bases left in between. This CDR3 is 16 amino acids long. The germline V gene encodes CDR1 MGHRA and CDR2 YSYEKL. CDR3 nucleotide sequence: TGCGCCAGCAGCCAAGATCTGGGCACCACACAAGAGACCCAGTACTTC. It translates to CASSQDLGTTQETQYF.

This clone has more than one count but fewer than ten. The chain carries TRBV19 and TRBJ2-2; no firm D call. CDR1 and CDR2 (germline): LNHDA, SQIVND (reference sequence). Deletions cut 4 bases from V and 5 bases from J, with 5 bases between. The length of the CDR3 is 12 residues. DNA for the CDR3: TGTGCCAGTAGTACCCGGACCGGGGAGCTGTTTTTT. Translation: CASSTRTGELFF.

The chain uses TRBV19 and TRBJ1-2, with 7 bases fitting TRBD1. V lost 2 bases to trimming and J lost 4 bases; unmatched junction nucleotides: 10. CDR1 and CDR2 (germline): LNHDA, SQIVND (reference sequence). The CDR3 loop spans 16 amino acids. The CDR3 protein is CASSIKNQGVVYGYTF. The CDR3 DNA is TGTGCCAGTAGTATAAAGAATCAGGGGGTTGTCTATGGCTACACCTTC.

This sequence joins TRBV7-9 and TRBJ2-1; tentative D call: TRBD2 (6 bases). CDR3 size: 14 residues. CDR1 and CDR2 (germline): SEHNR, FQNEAQ (reference sequence). Trimming shortened V by 3 bases and J by 13 bases, and 19 bases separated the two germline ends. This CDR3 is CASSLVPAGCVQFF. The CDR3 coding sequence is TGTGCCAGCAGCTTGGTCCCGGCGGGGTGTGTTCAGTTCTTC.

The chain joins TRBV10-3 to TRBJ1-6; unclear D gene. CDR3 size: 16 residues. Germline V gene lookup returns CDR1 ENHRY and CDR2 SYGVKD. Trimming shortened V by 8 bases and J by 10 bases, and 24 bases separated the two germline ends. The CDR3 region has the DNA TGTGCCATCTCTATTACAGAGACCCTGGGAGCGTCACCCCTCCACTTT. This gives the protein CAISITETLGASPLHF.

The V gene is TRBV4-1, the J gene TRBJ2-5; a possible D gene is TRBD2 (6 bases). Trimming stripped 0 bases from V and 0 bases from J, with 14 bases between. The CDR3 contains 17 residues. CDR1 is MGHRA and CDR2 is YSYEKL in the germline V gene. The CDR3 sequence: CASSQERASAYQETQYF. CDR3 bases: TGCGCCAGCAGCCAAGAGAGGGCTAGCGCCTACCAAGAGACCCAGTACTTC.

As concerns this clone: Within the sample, other DNA sequences also encode this same CDR3. The CDR3 here is CASSLLGAGKDGYTF. The DNA for the CDR3 is TGCGCCAGCAGCTTGTTGGGGGCAGGGAAGGATGGCTACACCTTC. V and J are TRBV5-1 and TRBJ1-2; TRBD1 might be the D (6 bases). Germline V gene lookup returns CDR1 SGHRS and CDR2 YFSETQ. V lost 1 base, J lost 6 bases, and 16 bases lay in between. CDR3 size: 15 residues.

The CDR3 sequence is CGTRQPAGGNEQFF. The CDR3 DNA follows: TGTGGCACGAGGCAGCCGGCCGGGGGGAATGAGCAGTTCTTC. The chain has TRBV2 and TRBJ2-1; 7 nucleotides line up with TRBD2. Germline-derived CDR1 and CDR2 are SNHLY and FYNNEI. The CDR3 length is 14 residues.

This chain joins TRBV13 and TRBJ2-7; TRBD1 might be the D (6 bases). Deletions cut 6 bases from V and 4 bases from J, with 19 bases between. CDR1 is PRHDT and CDR2 is FYEKMQ in the germline V gene (reference sequence). The CDR3 is 15 amino acids. The CDR3 spells CASRVRQDGLYEQYF. CDR3 coding DNA: TGTGCCAGCAGGGTAAGACAGGATGGGTTATACGAGCAGTACTTC.

This rearrangement joins TRBV19 to TRBJ1-6; the match to TRBD1 covers 7 bases. CDR3 length equals 15 residues. Losses at the gene ends were 9 bases for V and 3 bases for J; bases not matched to a gene: 8. Looked up from germline, CDR1 is LNHDA and CDR2 is SQIVND (reference sequence). CDR3 sequence reads: CASASGQVYNSPLHF. For the CDR3, the DNA is TGTGCCAGCGCCTCCGGACAGGTCTATAATTCACCCCTCCACTTT.

In this sample, this clone turned up once. The chain joins TRBV28 to TRBJ1-2; 7 bases agree with TRBD1. The V segment lost 5 bases and the J segment 0 bases; nucleotides outside the gene matches: 6. From germline, CDR1 is MDHEN and CDR2 SYDVKM. The CDR3 length is 15 residues. The CDR3 DNA reads TGTGCCAGCAGTGTTCACAGGGGCACTAACTATGGCTACACCTTC. Translated: CASSVHRGTNYGYTF.

The genes are TRBV7-9 and TRBJ2-5; D possibly corresponds to TRBD2 (6 bases). The germline V gene has CDR1 SEHNR and CDR2 FQNEAQ (reference sequence). The CDR3 extends over 18 amino acids. The V and J ends lost 4 bases and 3 bases respectively, with 24 bases between them. In DNA form, the CDR3 reads TGTGCCAGCAGCTCCCCCGGGAGAACGTCAGTGGCCGAAGAGACCCAGTACTTC. Protein sequence: CASSSPGRTSVAEETQYF.

The CDR3 region is CASSPADSYGYTF. The DNA for the CDR3 is TGTGCCAGCTCACCAGCGGACAGCTATGGCTACACCTTC. The chain couples TRBV18 to TRBJ1-2, with D possibly matching TRBD1 (6 bases). Trimming left V 2 bases short and J 4 bases short, with 8 bases between. Per germline, CDR1 KGHSH and CDR2 LQKENI. The CDR3 extends over 13 amino acids.

Only a few counts were recorded for this clone. The gene calls are TRBV9 and TRBJ1-1; TRBD1 agrees at 8 bases. From germline, CDR1 is SGDLS and CDR2 YYNGEE. The V segment lost 3 bases and the J segment 1 base; nucleotides outside the gene matches: 5. This CDR3 contains 15 residues. CDR3 bases: TGTGCCAGCAGCGGGATGACAGGGGCGAACACTGAAGCTTTCTTT. This gives the protein CASSGMTGANTEAFF.

The V and J genes are TRBV5-6 and TRBJ1-5, with D uncertain. Trimming removed 3 bases from V and 3 bases from J, with 4 bases in between. From germline, CDR1 is SGHDT and CDR2 YYEEEE. The CDR3 loop spans 12 amino acids. The CDR3 protein is CASSSFNQPQHF. The CDR3 DNA is TGTGCCAGCAGCTCCTTCAATCAGCCCCAGCATTTT.

This clone has only a few counts. The J gene is TRBJ1-3, the V gene TRBV29-1; D is uncertain. Germline loops: CDR1 SQVTM, CDR2 ANQGSEA. V dropped 8 bases and J dropped 3 bases, with 8 bases sitting between them. This CDR3 is built from 11 residues. CDR3 sequence: CSSHVGNTIYF. CDR3 sequence (DNA): TGCAGCTCCCATGTTGGAAACACCATATATTTT.

This clone was found a few times. This sequence joins TRBV7-7 and TRBJ2-7; D is perhaps TRBD1 (6 bases). The V gene lost 3 bases and the J gene lost 4 bases, with 10 bases spanning the gap. CDR1 SSHAT and CDR2 FNYEAQ come from the germline V gene (reference sequence). The CDR3 is made up of 13 amino acids. The CDR3 protein is CASSLEQGYEQYF. CDR3 DNA sequence: TGTGCCAGCAGCTTGGAACAGGGATACGAGCAGTACTTC. The full variable domain, in which reference TRBV7-7 and TRBJ2-7 provide the parts outside the CDR3, is GAGVSQSPRYKVTKRGQDVTLRCDPISSHATLYWYQQALGQGPEFLTYFNYEAQPDKSGLPSDRFSAERPEGSISTLTIQRTEQRDSAMYRCASSLEQGYEQYFGPGTRLTVT.

This clone was seen just once. V is TRBV7-8 and J is TRBJ2-7, with D perhaps TRBD1 (6 bases). The CDR3 is 16 residues long. V was cut by 4 bases and J by 0 bases, with 16 bases left in between. CDR1 and CDR2 (germline): SGHVS, FQNEAQ. The CDR3 nucleotides read TGTGCCAGCAGCTCCCTCCCGTTGGACAGCTCCTACGAGCAGTACTTC. It yields the protein CASSSLPLDSSYEQYF.

The CDR3 loop reads CASSFYAGPRDTDTQYF. The CDR3 DNA is TGTGCCAGCAGCTTCTACGCGGGACCGCGGGACACAGATACGCAGTATTTT. The chain combines TRBV5-4 with TRBJ2-3; D might be TRBD2 (6 bases). V lost 2 bases to trimming and J lost 2 bases, with 18 bases between them. CDR1 is SGHNT and CDR2 is YYREEE in the germline V gene (reference sequence). The CDR3 covers 17 residues.

The gene calls are TRBV9 and TRBJ2-1, with TRBD2 matching over 10 bases. V was clipped by 4 bases and J by 7 bases; unmatched bases: 11. Germline V gene data show CDR1 as SGDLS and CDR2 as YYNGEE. CDR3 size: 16 residues. The CDR3 reads CASSPISSGSRNEQFF. The CDR3 nucleotides are TGTGCCAGCAGCCCAATATCTAGCGGGAGTCGGAATGAGCAGTTCTTC. Using reference TRBV9 and TRBJ2-1 for the parts outside the CDR3, the full variable domain is DSGVTQTPKHLITATGQRVTLRCSPRSGDLSVYWYQQSLDQGLQFLIQYYNGEERAKGNILERFSAQQFPDLHSELNLSSLELGDSALYFCASSPISSGSRNEQFFGPGTRLTVL.

Details on this clone: The junction shows a germline mismatch at one end, possibly a read error. This chain uses TRBV7-9 with TRBJ2-3; 7 bases are a match to TRBD1. This CDR3 has 17 residues. The germline CDR1 and CDR2 sequences are SEHNR and FQNEAQ (reference sequence). CDR3 residues: CSSSLQPTGLGTDTQYF. The CDR3 DNA reads as TGTTCCAGCAGCTTACAGCCGACAGGGTTGGGCACAGATACGCAGTATTTT.

The J gene is TRBJ1-1, the V gene TRBV5-6, with 9 nucleotides matching TRBD1. The germline CDR1 and CDR2 sequences are SGHDT and YYEEEE. The CDR3 sequence is 16 residues long. V shed 0 bases and J 4 bases; nucleotides not matched to a gene: 7. The CDR3 sequence: CASSLEGTGWVTEAFF. The CDR3 DNA sequence: TGTGCCAGCAGCTTGGAGGGGACAGGGTGGGTCACTGAAGCTTTCTTT.